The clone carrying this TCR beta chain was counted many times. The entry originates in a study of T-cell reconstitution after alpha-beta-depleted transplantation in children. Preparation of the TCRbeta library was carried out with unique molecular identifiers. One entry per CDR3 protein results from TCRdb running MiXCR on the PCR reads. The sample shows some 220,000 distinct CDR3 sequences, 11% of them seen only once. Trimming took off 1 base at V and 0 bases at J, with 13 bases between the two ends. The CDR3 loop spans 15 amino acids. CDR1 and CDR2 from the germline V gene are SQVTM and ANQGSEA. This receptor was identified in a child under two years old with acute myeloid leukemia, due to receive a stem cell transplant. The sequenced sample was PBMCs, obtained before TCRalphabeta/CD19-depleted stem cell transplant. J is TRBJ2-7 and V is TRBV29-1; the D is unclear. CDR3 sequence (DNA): TGCAGCGTTGAAGCGAGCCGCAGCGACTCCTACGAGCAGTACTTC. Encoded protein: CSVEASRSDSYEQYF.